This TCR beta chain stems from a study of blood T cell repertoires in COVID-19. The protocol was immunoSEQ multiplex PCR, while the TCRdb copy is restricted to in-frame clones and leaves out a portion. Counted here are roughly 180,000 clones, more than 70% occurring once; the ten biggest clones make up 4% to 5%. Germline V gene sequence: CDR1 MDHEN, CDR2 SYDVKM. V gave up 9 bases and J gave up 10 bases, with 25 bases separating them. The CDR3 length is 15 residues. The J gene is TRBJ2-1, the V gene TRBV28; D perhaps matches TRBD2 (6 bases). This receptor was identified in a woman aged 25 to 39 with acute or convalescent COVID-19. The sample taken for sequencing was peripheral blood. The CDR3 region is CASTEVGGLPREQFF. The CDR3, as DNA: TGTGCCAGTACAGAGGTGGGAGGCCTCCCGAGGGAGCAGTTCTTC. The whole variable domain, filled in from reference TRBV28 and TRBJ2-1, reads DVKVTQSSRYLVKRTGEKVFLECVQDMDHENMFWYRQDPGLGLRLIYFSYDVKMKEKGDIPEGYSVSREKKERFSLILESASTNQTSMYLCASTEVGGLPREQFFGPGTRLTVL.